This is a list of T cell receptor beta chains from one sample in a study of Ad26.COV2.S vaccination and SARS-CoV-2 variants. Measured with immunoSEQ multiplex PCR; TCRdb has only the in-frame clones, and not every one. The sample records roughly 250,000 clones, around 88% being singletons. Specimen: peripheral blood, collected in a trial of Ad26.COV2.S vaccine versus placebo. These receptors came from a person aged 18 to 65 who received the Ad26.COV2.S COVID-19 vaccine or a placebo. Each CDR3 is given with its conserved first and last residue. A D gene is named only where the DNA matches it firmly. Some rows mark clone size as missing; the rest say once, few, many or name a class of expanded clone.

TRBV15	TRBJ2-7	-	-	TGTGCCACCAGCAGAGAATTCGGCAGCTCCTACGAGCAGTACTTC	CATSREFGSSYEQYF
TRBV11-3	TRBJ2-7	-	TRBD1	TGTGCCAGCAGCCCCGGGACAGGTCCCTACGAGCAGTACTTC	CASSPGTGPYEQYF
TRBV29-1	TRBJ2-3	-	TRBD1	TGCAGCGCCAGGACAGGGCGCACAGATACGCAGTATTTT	CSARTGRTDTQYF
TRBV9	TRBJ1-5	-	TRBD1	TGTGCCAGCAGCGAGCCCCTAAAAGGACAGGGAAGGAGACAGCCCCAGCATTTT	CASSEPLKGQGRRQPQHF
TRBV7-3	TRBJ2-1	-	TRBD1	TGTGCCAGCAGCTTAGGGGGGACAGGGTATGGTGAGCAGTTCTTC	CASSLGGTGYGEQFF
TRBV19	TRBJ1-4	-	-	TGTGCCAGTAGTATGGGATCAGGGGCGGGTGAAAAACTGTTTTTT	CASSMGSGAGEKLFF
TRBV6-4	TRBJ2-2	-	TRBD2	TGTGCCAGCAGTAATTTAGCGGGGACCGGGGAGCTGTTTTTT	CASSNLAGTGELFF
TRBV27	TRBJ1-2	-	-	TGTGCCAGCAGTTCCAAAGCCGGGGGCCACTATGGCTACACCTTC	CASSSKAGGHYGYTF
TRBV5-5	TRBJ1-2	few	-	TGTGCCAGCAGCTTGGCCCCCAGGGAGGTCTTAGGCGGCTACACCTTC	CASSLAPREVLGGYTF
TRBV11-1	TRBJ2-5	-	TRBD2	TGTGCCAGCAGCCTCGGACTAGCGGGGCAAGAGACCCAGTACTTC	CASSLGLAGQETQYF
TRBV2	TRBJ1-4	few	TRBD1	TGTGCCAGCAAATCCCGGACAGGGCTTAATGAAAAACTGTTTTTT	CASKSRTGLNEKLFF
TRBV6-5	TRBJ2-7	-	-	TGTGCCAGCGCCCGGACCGATGACTACGAGCAGTACTTC	CASARTDDYEQYF
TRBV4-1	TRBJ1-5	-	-	TGCGCCAGCAGCCATTCGGACAGCAATCAGCCCCAGCATTTT	CASSHSDSNQPQHF
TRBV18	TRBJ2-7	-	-	TGTGCCAGCTCACCACGAGGGGAAGGCGAGCAGTACTTC	CASSPRGEGEQYF
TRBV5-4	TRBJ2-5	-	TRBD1	TGTGCCAGCAGCTCCCGGGACAGGTGGGAAGAGACCCAGTACTTC	CASSSRDRWEETQYF
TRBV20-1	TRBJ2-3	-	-	TGCATTGGGGAGGTGGCGGATACGCAGTATTTT	CIGEVADTQYF
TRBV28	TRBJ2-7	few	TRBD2	TGTGCCAGCAGGATGGGAAGCGGGGGGGAGCAGTACTTC	CASRMGSGGEQYF
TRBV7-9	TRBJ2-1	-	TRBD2	TGTGCCAGCAGCTCCCCGCGGGCTAGCGGGGATTACAATGAGCAGTTCTTC	CASSSPRASGDYNEQFF
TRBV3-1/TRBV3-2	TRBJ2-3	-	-	TGTGCCAGCAGCCAAGTAATAGCAGATACGCAGTATTTT	CASSQVIADTQYF
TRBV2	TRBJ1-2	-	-	TGTGCCAGCAGTGACAGGGTAGGGGCTTATGGCTACACCTTC	CASSDRVGAYGYTF
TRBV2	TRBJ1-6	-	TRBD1	TGTGCCAGCGAGTCAGGGACAGGGGATTCACCCCTCCACTTT	CASESGTGDSPLHF
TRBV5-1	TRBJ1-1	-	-	TGCGCCAGCAGCTTATCGGGTATGGGCACTGAAGCTTTCTTT	CASSLSGMGTEAFF
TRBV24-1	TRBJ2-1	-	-	TGTGCCACCAGTGGCTCTATGGGCAGCAGTAATGAGCAGTTCTTC	CATSGSMGSSNEQFF
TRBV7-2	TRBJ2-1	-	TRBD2	TGTGCCAGCGGCAAGGGACTAGCGGGAGCCGGAAGTTTCTACAATGAGCAGTTCTTC	CASGKGLAGAGSFYNEQFF
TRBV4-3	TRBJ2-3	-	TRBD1	TGCGCCAGCAGCCAGGGACAGGGAGGGAATACGCAGTATTTT	CASSQGQGGNTQYF
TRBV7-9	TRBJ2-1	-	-	TGTGCCAGCAACATAGGACTATCCAATGAGCAGTTCTTC	CASNIGLSNEQFF
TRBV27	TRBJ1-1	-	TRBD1	TGTGCCAGCAGTTGGACAGGTAGGACTGAAGCTTTCTTT	CASSWTGRTEAFF
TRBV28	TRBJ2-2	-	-	TGTGCCAGCAGTTTCTACCTGGGCGGCGGGGAGCTGTTTTTT	CASSFYLGGGELFF
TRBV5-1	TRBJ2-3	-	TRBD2	TGCGCCAGCATACAGGGACTAGCGGGGGCCACTGGAGATACGCAGTATTTT	CASIQGLAGATGDTQYF
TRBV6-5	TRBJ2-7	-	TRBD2	TGTGCCAGCTTTCGGACCTCGGGGGGCTCCTACGAGCAGTACTTC	CASFRTSGGSYEQYF
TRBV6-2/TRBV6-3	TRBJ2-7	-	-	TGTGCCAGCAGTTACCCCCCCGTTTCTCTGGAGGAACGCAACGAATTACGCGAGCAGTACTTC	CASSYPPVSLEERNELREQYF
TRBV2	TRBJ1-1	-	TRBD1	TGTGCCAGTACCCCGCGGACAGGGTCGAAAACTGAAGCTTTCTTT	CASTPRTGSKTEAFF
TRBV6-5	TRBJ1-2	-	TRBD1	TGTGCCAGCAGTCCGGACAGGGTGTGCTACACCTTC	CASSPDRVCYTF
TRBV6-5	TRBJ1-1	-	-	TGTGCCAGCAGTTACTCGGAGACAGGGAACACTGAAGCTTTCTTT	CASSYSETGNTEAFF
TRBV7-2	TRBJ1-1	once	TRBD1	TGTGCCAGCTCATTGACCGGGACAGGGTTGAACACTGAAGCTTTCTTT	CASSLTGTGLNTEAFF
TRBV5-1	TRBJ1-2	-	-	TGCGCCAGCAGCTTGTCAGGCTATGGCTACACCTTC	CASSLSGYGYTF
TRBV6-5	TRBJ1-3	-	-	TGTGCCAGCAGACTCCAGGGAACTGGAAACACCATATATTTT	CASRLQGTGNTIYF
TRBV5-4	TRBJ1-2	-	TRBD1	TGTGCCAGCAGCGGTCGGGGACAGGGTCGTCGGCAAGATGGCTACACCTTC	CASSGRGQGRRQDGYTF
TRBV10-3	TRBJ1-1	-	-	TGTGCCATCACCGACGGAATGAACACTGAAGCTTTCTTT	CAITDGMNTEAFF
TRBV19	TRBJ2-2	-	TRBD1	TGTGCCAGTAGTCGCGGACAGGGGGCCGGGGAGCTGTTTTTT	CASSRGQGAGELFF
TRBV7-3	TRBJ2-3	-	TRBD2	TGTGCCAGCAGCCGCGGGGGGAGCACAGATACGCAGTATTTT	CASSRGGSTDTQYF
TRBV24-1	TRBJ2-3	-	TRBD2	TGTGCCACCAGTGATTCCTCGGGACTAAACACAGATACGCAGTATTTT	CATSDSSGLNTDTQYF
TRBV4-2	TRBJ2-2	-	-	TGTGCCAGCAGCCTTGACTTAACAGGATCTGGAGCCGGGGAGCTGTTTTTT	CASSLDLTGSGAGELFF
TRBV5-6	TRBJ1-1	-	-	TGTGCCAGCAGCTTGGGAGGGGCGGGAGCTTTCTTT	CASSLGGAGAFF
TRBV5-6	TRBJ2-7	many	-	TGTGCCAGCAGCTTCCCCTCCAGAGGGGCCTACGAGCAGTACTTC	CASSFPSRGAYEQYF
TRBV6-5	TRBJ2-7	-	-	TGTGCCAGCAGTTACTCGAGGATTCACCGAAACCTGGGGCAGTACTTC	CASSYSRIHRNLGQYF
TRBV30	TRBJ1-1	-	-	TGTGCCTGGGAGGGAGTCACTGAAGCTTTCTTT	CAWEGVTEAFF
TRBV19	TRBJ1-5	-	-	TGTGCCAGTAGCCCCTGGGGGGGGGTCCAGCCCCAGCATTTT	CASSPWGGVQPQHF
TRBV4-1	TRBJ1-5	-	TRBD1	TGCGCCAGCAGCCAAGACCAGGGGGCAGGTAATCAGCCCCAGCATTTT	CASSQDQGAGNQPQHF
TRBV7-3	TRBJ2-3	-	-	TGTGCCAGCAGCTTATCGGGGAATACGCAGTATTTT	CASSLSGNTQYF
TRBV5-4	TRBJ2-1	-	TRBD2	TGTGCCAGCAGCTCGCTAGCGGGAGGGCCCCAGTTCTTC	CASSSLAGGPQFF
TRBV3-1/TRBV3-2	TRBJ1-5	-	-	TGTGCCAGCAGCCCCTCAGTGGGGGACGGTAATCAGCCCCAGCATTTT	CASSPSVGDGNQPQHF
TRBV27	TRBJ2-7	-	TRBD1	TGTGCCAGCAGGAAAGGACAGGCGGACTCCTACGAGCAGTACTTC	CASRKGQADSYEQYF
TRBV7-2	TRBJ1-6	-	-	TGTGCCAGCAGCCGTCCAGGGTCCTATAATTCACCCCTCCACTTT	CASSRPGSYNSPLHF
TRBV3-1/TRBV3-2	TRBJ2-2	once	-	TGTGCCAGCAGCCAAGACTTGGGACGATTCACCGGGGAGCTGTTTTTT	CASSQDLGRFTGELFF
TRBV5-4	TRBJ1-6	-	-	TGTGCCAGCAGCCCCGGGACGGCGAATAATTCACCCCTCCACTTT	CASSPGTANNSPLHF